The following is a T cell receptor (beta chain) sequence with its context. As yet, its antigen is unknown. These data are taken from a study of siplizumab effects on memory and regulatory T cells. Notes on the study in general: No functional test confirmed suppression by proliferating siplizumab-culture Tregs. A naive or memory phenotype could not be assigned to roughly 75-95% of the proliferating CD4+ or CD8+ clones. A major contribution to the alloresponse seemed to be made by naive T cells, which seemed more diverse than memory cells.

Profiling relied on immunoSEQ multiplex PCR, and the TCRdb table lists in-frame clones only, not all of them. The table records some 120,000 clones, 90% to 95% of them present only once. The V and J ends lost 1 base and 8 bases respectively, with 14 bases between them. The germline V gene encodes CDR1 MNHNS and CDR2 SASEGT. The CDR3 sequence is 14 residues long. Specimen: non-Treg CD4+ T cells sorted from blood. The TCR sequence derives from a human donor in good health. This chain uses TRBV6-1 with TRBJ1-2; D remains unclear. Here the CDR3 DNA reads TGTGCCAGCAGTGAAGTGCGGGTTATTTACGGCTACACCTTC. It codes for CASSEVRVIYGYTF.